A single sample is the source of the 3 T cell receptor beta chains below, sequenced in a study of identical twins. TCRdb fed the 5' RACE reads into MiXCR, producing one record per CDR3 protein. Of 690,000 or so distinct CDR3 sequences listed, less than 10% are singletons. Another study also made use of these data, one on yellow fever vaccine responses in identical twins.

Specimen: PBMCs. The receptor set was obtained from a woman aged 18-29 years in good health.

This clonotype was counted ten times or more. The CDR3 DNA reads TGTGCCAGCAGATCCTCCCGGGACGGATACAATGAGCAGTTCTTC. Residues: CASRSSRDGYNEQFF. V and J are TRBV28 and TRBJ2-1; D tentatively reads TRBD1 or TRBD2 (5 bases each). Germline V lookup: CDR1 MDHEN, CDR2 SYDVKM. Between the trimmed V and J ends, which lost 6 bases and 4 bases, there was a span of 16 bases. The CDR3 loop spans 15 amino acids.

Only a few counts were recorded for this clonotype. This chain links TRBV29-1 with TRBJ2-2; D is uncertain. Trimming stripped 4 bases from V and 1 base from J, with 7 bases between. The CDR3 loop spans 13 amino acids. Germline CDR1 reads SQVTM; CDR2 reads ANQGSEA. For the CDR3, the DNA is TGCAGCGTTGTGCCAGGGAACACCGGGGAGCTGTTTTTT. Protein sequence: CSVVPGNTGELFF.

CDR3 DNA: TGTGCCAGCAGTTACTCGACGCCGGAGGGGAGCTACGAGCAGTACTTC. It specifies CASSYSTPEGSYEQYF. The chain joins TRBV6-5 to TRBJ2-7; D may be TRBD2 (6 bases). Per germline, CDR1 MNHEY and CDR2 SVGAGI. Trimming took 0 bases from V and 3 from J, leaving 15 bases between them. The CDR3 sequence is 16 residues long.